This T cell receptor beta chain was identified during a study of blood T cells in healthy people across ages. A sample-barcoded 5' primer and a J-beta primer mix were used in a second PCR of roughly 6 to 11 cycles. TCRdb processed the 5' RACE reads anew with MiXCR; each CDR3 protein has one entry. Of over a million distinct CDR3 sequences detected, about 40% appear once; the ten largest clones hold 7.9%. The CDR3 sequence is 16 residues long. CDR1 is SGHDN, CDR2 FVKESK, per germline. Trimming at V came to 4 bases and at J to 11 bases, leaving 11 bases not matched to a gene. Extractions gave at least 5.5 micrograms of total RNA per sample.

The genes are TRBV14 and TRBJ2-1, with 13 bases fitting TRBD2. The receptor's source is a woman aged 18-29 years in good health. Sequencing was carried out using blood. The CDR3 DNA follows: TGTGCCAGCAGCCCAAGACTAGCGGGGGGAGGGTGGAAGCAGTTCTTC. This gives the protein CASSPRLAGGGWKQFF.